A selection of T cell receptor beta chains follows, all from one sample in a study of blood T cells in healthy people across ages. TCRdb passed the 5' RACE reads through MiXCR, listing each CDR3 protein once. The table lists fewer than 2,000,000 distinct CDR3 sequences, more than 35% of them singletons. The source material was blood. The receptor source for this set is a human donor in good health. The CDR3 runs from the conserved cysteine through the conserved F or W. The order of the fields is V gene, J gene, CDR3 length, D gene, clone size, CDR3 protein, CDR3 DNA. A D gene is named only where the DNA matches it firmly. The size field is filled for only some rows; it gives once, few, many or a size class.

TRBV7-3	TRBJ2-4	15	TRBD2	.	CASSPTSGGPNEQYF	TGTGCCAGCAGCCCAACTAGCGGGGGACCCAATGAGCAGTACTTC
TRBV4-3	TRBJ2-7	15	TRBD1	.	CASSQDMGQTYEQYF	TGCGCCAGCAGCCAAGATATGGGACAGACCTACGAGCAGTACTTC
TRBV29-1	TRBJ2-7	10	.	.	CSARREEQYF	TGCAGCGCTAGACGGGAGGAGCAGTACTTC
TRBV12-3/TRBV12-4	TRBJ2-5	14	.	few	CASARGASGRTQYF	TGTGCCAGCGCACGGGGGGCCTCGGGGCGGACCCAGTACTTC
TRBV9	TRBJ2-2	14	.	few	CASSVGHTTGELFF	TGTGCCAGCAGCGTAGGACATACGACCGGGGAGCTGTTTTTT
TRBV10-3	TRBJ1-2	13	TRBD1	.	CAISQGGNYGYTF	TGTGCCATCAGTCAGGGGGGAAACTATGGCTACACCTTC
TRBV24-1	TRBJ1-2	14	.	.	CATRDLSRSYGYTF	TGTGCCACCAGGGATTTATCAAGGAGCTATGGCTACACCTTC
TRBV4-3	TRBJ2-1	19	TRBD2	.	CASSQVRGGLRGSYNEQFF	TGCGCCAGCAGCCAAGTTCGGGGGGGGTTAAGGGGCTCCTACAATGAGCAGTTCTTC
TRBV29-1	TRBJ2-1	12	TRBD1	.	CSVGQGRDEQFF	TGCAGCGTTGGACAGGGTCGCGATGAGCAGTTCTTC
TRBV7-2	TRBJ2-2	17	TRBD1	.	CASSSKNRGVNTGELFF	TGTGCCAGCAGCTCTAAAAACAGGGGGGTTAACACCGGGGAGCTGTTTTTT
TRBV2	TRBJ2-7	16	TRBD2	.	CASSREVSGGAREQYF	TGTGCCAGCAGCAGAGAAGTCAGCGGGGGGGCCCGCGAGCAGTACTTC
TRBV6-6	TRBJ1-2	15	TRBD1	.	CASSYTSGTGFGYTF	TGTGCCAGCAGTTATACCTCCGGGACAGGGTTTGGCTACACCTTC
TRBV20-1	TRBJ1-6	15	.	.	CSAPREGRVDSPLHF	TGCAGTGCCCCAAGGGAGGGCAGGGTTGATTCACCCCTCCACTTT
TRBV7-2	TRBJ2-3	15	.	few	CASSLDGGAGDTQYF	TGTGCCAGCAGTTTGGACGGAGGGGCGGGAGATACGCAGTATTTT
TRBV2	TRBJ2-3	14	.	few	CASSEWPSPDTQYF	TGTGCCAGCAGTGAATGGCCTAGTCCAGATACGCAGTATTTT
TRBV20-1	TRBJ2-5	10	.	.	CSAAIETQYF	TGCAGTGCTGCTATTGAGACCCAGTACTTC
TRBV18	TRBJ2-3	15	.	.	CASSPRIPYTDTQYF	TGTGCCAGCTCACCAAGGATACCCTACACAGATACGCAGTATTTT
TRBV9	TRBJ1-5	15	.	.	CASSGGTGFGQPQHF	TGTGCCAGCAGCGGTGGAACAGGGTTCGGTCAGCCCCAGCATTTT
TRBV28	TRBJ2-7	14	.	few	CASSSGGASYEQYF	TGTGCCAGCAGCTCAGGGGGGGCTAGCTACGAGCAGTACTTC
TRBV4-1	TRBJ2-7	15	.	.	CASSLMWDASYEQYF	TGCGCCAGCAGCCTGATGTGGGACGCATCCTACGAGCAGTACTTC
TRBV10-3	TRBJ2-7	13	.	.	CAISESYVGEQYF	TGTGCCATCAGTGAATCGTATGTAGGCGAGCAGTACTTC
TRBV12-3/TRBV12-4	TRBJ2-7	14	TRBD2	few	CASSRVGLTYEQYF	TGTGCCAGCAGTCGAGTGGGACTAACATACGAGCAGTACTTC
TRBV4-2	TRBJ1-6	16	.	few	CASSQDPGVNFSPLHF	TGTGCCAGCAGCCAAGATCCAGGGGTGAATTTTTCACCCCTCCACTTT
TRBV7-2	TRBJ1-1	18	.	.	CASSLRGRGLGTNTEAFF	TGTGCCAGCAGCTTAAGAGGTAGGGGATTAGGAACGAATACTGAAGCTTTCTTT
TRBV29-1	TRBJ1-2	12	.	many	CSVVPLTGGYTF	TGCAGCGTTGTGCCCCTAACGGGGGGCTACACCTTC
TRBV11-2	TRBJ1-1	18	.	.	CASSLVLPNHILNTEAFF	TGTGCCAGCAGCTTAGTACTCCCAAACCACATTTTGAACACTGAAGCTTTCTTT